These 4 T cell receptor beta chains were sequenced from one sample in a study of shared clonotypes between healthy human individuals. This table comes from immunoSEQ multiplex PCR, and its TCRdb copy is limited to in-frame clones, with some not included. This table holds over a million clones, around 78% found once. Material: memory CD4+ T cells from PBMCs. Subset meaning: CD45RA-negative fraction. These receptors were taken from a man younger than 30 in good health. Some clones in this sample may be carry-over from other donors' samples.

J is TRBJ2-2 and V is TRBV30, with 7 bases matching TRBD1. J lost 5 bases, V lost 2 bases, and 8 bases had no gene match. The CDR3 runs 15 residues. Germline loops: CDR1 GTSNPN, CDR2 SVGIG (reference sequence). CDR3 DNA: TGTGCCTGGAGTCGGCCTGACAGGGCAACCGGGGAGCTGTTTTTT. This encodes CAWSRPDRATGELFF.

This chain uses TRBV6-1 with TRBJ2-7; 10 positions agree with TRBD1. V was clipped by 7 bases and J by 0 bases; unmatched bases: 6. The CDR3 is made up of 15 amino acids. Germline lookup yields CDR1 MNHNS and CDR2 SASEGT. CDR3 region: CASTTGTGASYEQYF. Here the CDR3 DNA reads TGTGCCAGCACCACCGGGACAGGGGCCTCCTACGAGCAGTACTTC.

CDR3 protein: CASSQNGLAGVEQFF. The CDR3 coding sequence is TGTGCCAGCAGCCAAAATGGACTAGCGGGAGTCGAGCAGTTCTTC. The J gene is TRBJ2-1, the V gene TRBV14, with 13 positions matching TRBD2. V lost 2 bases and J lost 10; bases outside the gene matches: 5. Germline V lookup: CDR1 SGHDN, CDR2 FVKESK. The length of the CDR3 is 15 residues. The complete variable domain, with remaining parts taken from reference TRBV14 and TRBJ2-1, reads EAGVTQFPSHSVIEKGQTVTLRCDPISGHDNLYWYRRVMGKEIKFLLHFVKESKQDESGMPNNRFLAERTGGTYSTLKVQPAELEDSGVYFCASSQNGLAGVEQFFGPGTRLTVL.

The rearrangement links TRBV7-3 to TRBJ1-5; unclear D gene. From germline, CDR1 is SGHTA and CDR2 FQGTGA. V dropped 3 bases and J dropped 7 bases, with 10 bases sitting between them. The CDR3 runs 13 residues. The CDR3 DNA is TGTGCCAGCAGCTTGTATCCACGGCAGCCCCAGCATTTT. Its translation is CASSLYPRQPQHF.